A selection of T cell receptor beta chains follows, all from one sample in a study of blood T cell repertoires in COVID-19. Clones were sequenced by immunoSEQ multiplex PCR, and TCRdb holds only the in-frame ones, with some missing. The sample yields 360,000 or so clones, 90% seen once. The sample comprised peripheral blood. These receptors were taken from a man aged 18 to 35 with active or convalescent COVID-19. Each CDR3 is given with its conserved first and last residue. D genes are given only for firm matches. Not every row has a clone size; where given, it reads once, few, many or a size class.

TRBJ2-5,TRBV9,.,TRBD1,TGTGCCAGCAGCCATCAGGGGGCGTTTAGGGGCCAAGAGACCCAGTACTTC,CASSHQGAFRGQETQYF
TRBJ1-1,TRBV6-1,.,.,TGTGCCAGCAGTGAAGGACCGGAGGCTTTCTTT,CASSEGPEAFF
TRBJ2-3,TRBV29-1,.,TRBD2,TGCAGCGTTAACTTAGCGGGAGCGCGAGATACGCAGTATTTT,CSVNLAGARDTQYF
TRBJ2-7,TRBV29-1,.,TRBD1,TGCAGCGTCCCACAGGGGCGAGAGCAGTACTTC,CSVPQGREQYF
TRBJ2-7,TRBV5-1,.,.,TGCGCCAGCAGCCCAGGGGCTTACGAGCAGTACTTC,CASSPGAYEQYF
TRBJ2-3,TRBV6-5,.,TRBD2,TGTGCCAGCAGTTACGTGCGGGAGCGGTCAGATACGCAGTATTTT,CASSYVRERSDTQYF
TRBJ1-5,TRBV2,.,.,TGTGCCAGCAGCGCAGGCGACATTACGGCTCAGCCCCAGCATTTT,CASSAGDITAQPQHF
TRBJ1-1,TRBV5-1,.,TRBD1,TGCGCCAGCAGCTTGGGGACAGGGTATACTGAAGCTTTCTTT,CASSLGTGYTEAFF
TRBJ1-5,TRBV24-1,.,.,TGTGCCACCAGTGAACCATTCGACAGCCAGCCCCAGCATTTT,CATSEPFDSQPQHF
TRBJ1-1,TRBV5-1,.,TRBD1,TGCGCCAGCAGCCCCGGGACAGGGGACCTAAACACTGAAGCTTTCTTT,CASSPGTGDLNTEAFF
TRBJ2-1,TRBV5-5,.,TRBD1,TGTGCCAGCAGCTTCGCGTCCGGGACAGGGTACCGAAATGAGCAGTTCTTC,CASSFASGTGYRNEQFF
TRBJ1-5,TRBV28,few,TRBD1,TGTGCCAGCAGTCCGACAGGGATTAGCAATCAGCCCCAGCATTTT,CASSPTGISNQPQHF
TRBJ1-1,TRBV2,.,.,TGTGCCAGCAGTGAGGTCAGAAACACTGAAGCTTTCTTT,CASSEVRNTEAFF
TRBJ2-1,TRBV7-6,.,TRBD2,TGTGCCAGCAGCTTCCAACCTAGCGGGAGGGCCAATGAGCAGTTCTTC,CASSFQPSGRANEQFF
TRBJ1-1,TRBV28,.,TRBD1,TGTGCCAGCAGTTTAACCACAGGGGGCTCTGAAGCTTTCTTT,CASSLTTGGSEAFF
TRBJ2-6,TRBV21-1,once,.,TGTGCCAGCATCGGGGGCTCTGGGGCCAACGTCCTGACTTTC,CASIGGSGANVLTF
TRBJ1-2,TRBV2,.,TRBD1,TGTGCCAGCAGAGGACAGGGGGCCGGCTATGGCTACACCTTC,CASRGQGAGYGYTF
TRBJ1-5,TRBV7-9,.,.,TGTGCCAGCAGCCCTCGAGGGCGAGCAATTGATTCTCAGCCCCAGCATTTT,CASSPRGRAIDSQPQHF
TRBJ1-3,TRBV9,.,.,TGTGCCAGCAGCGTAGGGGCAGACCTCTCTGGAAACACCATATATTTT,CASSVGADLSGNTIYF
TRBJ1-2,TRBV4-1,once,.,TGCGCCAGCAGCCAAGAAGGGGTACCGACGATCTATGGCTACACCTTC,CASSQEGVPTIYGYTF
TRBJ1-2,TRBV24-1,few,.,TGTGCCACCAGTGCCACAGTTTACTATGGCTACACCTTC,CATSATVYYGYTF
TRBJ2-1,TRBV2,.,TRBD2,TGTGCCAGCAGTGATGTGCTAGCGGGGGCCCTCTACAATGAGCAGTTCTTC,CASSDVLAGALYNEQFF
TRBJ2-3,TRBV6-4,.,TRBD2,TGTGCCAGCAGCCACCTCGGGGCTAGCGGGAGCACAGATACGCAGTATTTT,CASSHLGASGSTDTQYF
TRBJ2-2,TRBV7-9,once,.,TGTGCCAGCAGCCCGGCTAAGGGGACCGGGGAGCTGTTTTTT,CASSPAKGTGELFF
TRBJ1-3,TRBV28,.,.,TGTGCCAGCAGGCAGGGCCTCTCTGGAAACACCATATATTTT,CASRQGLSGNTIYF
TRBJ1-1,TRBV18,.,.,TGTGCCAGCTCCGTACAGGGAGAGAACACTGAAGCTTTCTTT,CASSVQGENTEAFF
TRBJ2-3,TRBV19,.,.,TGTGCCAGTAGTATCAGTCCAGATACGCAGTATTTT,CASSISPDTQYF
TRBJ2-2,TRBV7-3,.,TRBD1,TGTGCCAGCAGCTTGACAGGGGGCGGAACGAACACCGGGGAGCTGTTTTTT,CASSLTGGGTNTGELFF
TRBJ1-2,TRBV15,.,TRBD1,TGTGCCACCAGCCCCGCTCGGACAGGGGCTTACTATGGCTACACCTTC,CATSPARTGAYYGYTF
TRBJ2-5,TRBV7-2,.,.,TGTGCCAGCAGCCAAAGACACGGTGGGTCTGCACAAGAGACCCAGTACTTC,CASSQRHGGSAQETQYF
TRBJ2-2,TRBV7-2,.,TRBD1,TGTGCCAGCAGCTTATCAGGGGGCACCGGGGAGCTGTTTTTT,CASSLSGGTGELFF
TRBJ2-6,TRBV7-6,.,.,TGTGCCAGCAGCTTAGCTCAGGCAAGCTCTGGGGCCAACGTGCTGACTTTC,CASSLAQASSGANVLTF
TRBJ2-5,TRBV7-3,.,.,TGTGCCAGCAGGTCAGGACCGGGGAGGGAGACCCAGTACTTC,CASRSGPGRETQYF
TRBJ1-1,TRBV18,.,.,TGTGCCAGCTCACCTAAACAGGAAAACACTGAAGCTTTCTTT,CASSPKQENTEAFF
TRBJ1-5,TRBV5-8,.,TRBD1,TGTGCCAGCAGCTTGAACTATGGGACAGGCAATCAGCCCCAGCATTTT,CASSLNYGTGNQPQHF
TRBJ2-3,TRBV9,.,.,TGTGCCAGCAACCCAGGCAGTTGGAGCACAGATACGCAGTATTTT,CASNPGSWSTDTQYF
TRBJ2-7,TRBV7-2,.,.,TGTGCCAGCAGCTTAGGCAGGTCCTACGAGCAGTACTTC,CASSLGRSYEQYF
TRBJ1-4,TRBV27,once,.,TGTGCCAGCAGTTTAAAAAATCCCTCGGGATCCACTAATGAAAAACTGTTTTTT,CASSLKNPSGSTNEKLFF
TRBJ2-3,TRBV24-1,.,.,TGTGCCACCACTACAGCTAGCACAGATACGCAGTATTTT,CATTTASTDTQYF
TRBJ1-6,TRBV27,once,.,TGTGCCAGCAGTTTAATCGCCCAGGCCAATAATTCACCCCTCCACTTT,CASSLIAQANNSPLHF
TRBJ2-1,TRBV5-6,.,TRBD1,TGTGCCAGCAGCTTCGGACAGGGGGCAGACAATGAGCAGTTCTTC,CASSFGQGADNEQFF
TRBJ1-5,TRBV6-6,.,TRBD1,TGTGCCAGCAGTGCCGGACAGGCGAGCAATCAGCCCCAGCATTTT,CASSAGQASNQPQHF
TRBJ1-5,TRBV28,.,.,TGTGCCAGCAGTTTACACAATGATCAGCCCCAGCATTTT,CASSLHNDQPQHF
TRBJ1-3,TRBV29-1,.,.,TGCAGCGTTGTTTATAGTCCACGTGGAAACACCATATATTTT,CSVVYSPRGNTIYF
TRBJ1-6,TRBV10-2,.,TRBD1,TGCGCCAGCAGTGAACTACAGGGGAGGAGGTCACCCCTCCACTTT,CASSELQGRRSPLHF
TRBJ2-7,TRBV6-2/TRBV6-3,.,TRBD1,TGTGCCAGCAGTTATCCGCGTAGGACAGGGCTACATTTC,CASSYPRRTGLHF
TRBJ2-6,TRBV19,.,.,TGTGCCAGTAGGCAGGGTGGTGGGGCCAACGTCCTGACTTTC,CASRQGGGANVLTF
TRBJ1-2,TRBV11-2,.,.,TGTGCCAGCAGCAGCCGGACAAACTATGGCTACACCTTC,CASSSRTNYGYTF
TRBJ1-3,TRBV28,.,.,TGTGCCAGCAGTTTATTAGAGGATTTGTTTAACACCATATATTTT,CASSLLEDLFNTIYF
TRBJ1-5,TRBV28,.,.,TGTGCCAGCAGTTTATCTACAGGGAGCAATCAGCCCCAGCATTTT,CASSLSTGSNQPQHF
TRBJ2-7,TRBV27,.,.,TGTGCCAGCAGTCCTGCTGGGGGCACTTCTCCCTACGAGCAGTACTTC,CASSPAGGTSPYEQYF
TRBJ1-1,TRBV19,.,.,TGTGCCAGTACCCGGGGGAACACTGAAGCTTTCTTT,CASTRGNTEAFF
TRBJ1-1,TRBV6-2/TRBV6-3,once,.,TGTGCCAGCAGGCCTCATGGGGGGGGTTACGTGAACACTGAAGCTTTCTTT,CASRPHGGGYVNTEAFF
TRBJ2-7,TRBV5-1,.,.,TGCGCCAGCAGCGAAACAGGGTTCTACGAGCAGTACTTC,CASSETGFYEQYF
TRBJ1-1,TRBV18,once,.,TGTGCCAACACAAAGGACAACAAGGCTGAAGCTTTCTTT,CANTKDNKAEAFF
TRBJ2-3,TRBV7-8,.,TRBD1,TGTGCCAGCAGCCAGGGCGGACAGGCTACGCAGTATTTT,CASSQGGQATQYF
TRBJ1-1,TRBV28,.,TRBD1,TGTGCCAGCAGTGTACCCGACAGGGGCCCCGGAGCTTTCTTT,CASSVPDRGPGAFF
TRBJ2-7,TRBV5-5,.,TRBD1,TGTGCCAGCAGCCCTCGACAGGGGGCCCTCTACGAGCAGTACTTC,CASSPRQGALYEQYF